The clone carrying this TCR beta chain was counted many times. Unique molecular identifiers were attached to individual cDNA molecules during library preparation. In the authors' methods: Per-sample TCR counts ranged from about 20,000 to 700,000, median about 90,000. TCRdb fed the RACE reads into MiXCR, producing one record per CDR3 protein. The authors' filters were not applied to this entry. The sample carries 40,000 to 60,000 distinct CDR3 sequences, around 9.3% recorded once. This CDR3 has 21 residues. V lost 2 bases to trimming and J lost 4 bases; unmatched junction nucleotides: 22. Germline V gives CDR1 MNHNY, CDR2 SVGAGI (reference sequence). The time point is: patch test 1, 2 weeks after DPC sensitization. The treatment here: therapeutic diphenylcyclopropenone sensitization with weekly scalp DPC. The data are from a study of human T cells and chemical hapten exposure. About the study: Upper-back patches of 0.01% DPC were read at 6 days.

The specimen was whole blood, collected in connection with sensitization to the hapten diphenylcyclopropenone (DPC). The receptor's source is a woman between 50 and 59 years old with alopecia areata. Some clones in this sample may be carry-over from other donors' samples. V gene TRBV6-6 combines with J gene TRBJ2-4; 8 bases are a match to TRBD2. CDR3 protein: CASSYVAGLHGRADSKNIQYF. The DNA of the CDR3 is TGTGCCAGCAGTTACGTAGCAGGGTTGCACGGGAGGGCCGACTCGAAAAACATTCAGTACTTC.